The entry below gives a single TCR beta chain sequence along with its context. This specimen belongs to a study of blood T cell repertoires in COVID-19. Study summary: The study drew acute and convalescent COVID-19 samples from the United States, Italy and Spain. Nucleic acid was either cDNA or gDNA, and it came from T cells, B-cell-depleted T cells, or PBMCs.

Germline trimming cut 6 bases from V and 3 bases from J; bases unmatched to any gene: 10. This CDR3 contains 16 residues. Germline values: CDR1 SNHLY, CDR2 FYNNEI. Methods used by the authors: For nucleated cells, counts were estimated from reference gene primer amplification. The table came from immunoSEQ multiplex PCR; TCRdb's copy has only in-frame clones and leaves some out. For V, J and clone size, that table is used; D and trimming come from the DNA. The repertoire has hundreds of thousands of clones, more than 85% of them found once; the top ten carry roughly 4.3%. Input material: peripheral blood. The V and J genes are TRBV2 and TRBJ2-1; TRBD2 agrees at 8 bases. This sequence originates from a woman aged 30 to 39 with acute or convalescent COVID-19. This chain's CDR3 is CASRNNPGLVYNEQFF. The CDR3 DNA sequence: TGTGCCAGCAGAAACAATCCGGGACTAGTCTACAATGAGCAGTTCTTC.